The clone carrying this T cell receptor beta chain was seen only once. This could be a read error, since a much larger clone is one nucleotide away. This record belongs to a study of regulatory T cells in long-lasting Graves disease. Sequencing libraries for TCR beta were prepared with iRepertoire HTBI primers and Arm-PCR of CDR3 regions. In TCRdb, the multiplex PCR reads were re-called with MiXCR into one record per CDR3 protein. The sample lists under 450,000 distinct CDR3 sequences; roughly 24% were seen once. The time point here: persistent/refractory GD, antithyroid drugs over 5 years with positive TRAb. Following extraction of RNA from PBMCs, that RNA was used to make the TCR library. The junction had 9 bases not matched to a gene; V was cut back by 8 bases and J by 8 bases. Germline V gene data show CDR1 as SNHLY and CDR2 as FYNNEI. CDR3 length: 14 residues.

This material consisted of peripheral blood mononuclear cells (PBMCs), taken when the disease was refractory, from a patient treated with antithyroid drugs. V and J are TRBV2 and TRBJ2-7; 13 positions match TRBD2. The sequence derives from a woman between 40 and 55 years old with Graves disease. Here the CDR3 reads CASGARLAGGKQYF. Written as DNA, the CDR3 is TGTGCCAGCGGGGCAAGACTAGCGGGAGGAAAGCAGTACTTC. The full variable domain, its missing parts supplied by reference TRBV2 and TRBJ2-7, is EPEVTQTPSHQVTQMGQEVILRCVPISNHLYFYWYRQILGQKVEFLVSFYNNEISEKSEIFDDQFSVERPDGSNFTLKIRSTKLEDSAMYFCASGARLAGGKQYFGPGTRLTVT.